This T cell receptor (beta chain) was identified in a study of blood T cells in healthy people across ages. Overall study results and limits: While age rose, TCR beta diversity per million T cells dropped in a roughly linear way.

Together with a sample-barcoded 5' primer, a J-beta primer mix was included in a second PCR lasting roughly 6 to 12 cycles. Individual samples furnished no less than 3 million CDR3-containing paired-end reads apiece. TCRdb fed the 5' RACE reads into MiXCR, producing one record per CDR3 protein. The sample carries around 870,000 distinct CDR3 sequences, about 30% recorded once. Details on this clonotype: What it binds is unknown. This may be a read error, as it is one base from a much larger clone.

Germline lookup yields CDR1 KGHSH and CDR2 LQKENI. The CDR3 length is 14 residues. Drawing of peripheral blood yielded 7.5 to 10 milliliters from each donor. The sequence came from an elderly woman in good health. The genes are TRBV18 and TRBJ2-1; possibly TRBD1 or TRBD2 for D (6 bases each). TRBJ2-7 explains the end of the DNA better; the J call may be wrong. The sequencing sample was made of blood. The DNA for the CDR3 is TGTGCCAGCTCACCACCTTCGGGGGACAATGAGCAGTACTTC. The encoded protein is CASSPPSGDNEQYF.